One T cell receptor beta chain is described in this entry. TCRdb's copy holds only in-frame clones and misses some; the assay was immunoSEQ multiplex PCR. The sample comprises around 370,000 clones, 70% to 90% of which are singletons, and 3.3% rests with the top ten. This entry comes from a study of Ad26.COV2.S vaccination and SARS-CoV-2 variants. The J segment lost 2 bases and the V segment lost 4 bases, leaving 6 bases of the junction unmatched. Germline lookup yields CDR1 SGHRS and CDR2 YFSETQ. This CDR3 comprises 15 residues. Treatment: approximately 18 received Ad26.COV2.S at low or high dose, single or two shots; about five received placebo; per-sample allocation not given. Day 63 after the first injection of vaccine or placebo was the sampling time.

This chain connects TRBV5-1 to TRBJ2-1; 7 nucleotides line up with TRBD2. Sequenced here: peripheral blood, sampled in a trial of Ad26.COV2.S vaccine versus placebo. The sequence was obtained from a person aged 18 to 65 who received the Ad26.COV2.S COVID-19 vaccine or a placebo. The CDR3, as DNA: TGCGCCAGCAGCGTGGAGGGAGGGACCTACAATGAGCAGTTCTTC. Amino acids: CASSVEGGTYNEQFF.